This TCR beta chain was retrieved from a study of response to subunit inactivated influenza vaccine. CDR3 length: 16 amino acids. V lost 4 bases, J lost 8 bases, and 12 bases stayed unmatched. Germline V gene sequence: CDR1 LGHDT, CDR2 YNNKEL (reference sequence). TCRdb reprocessed the RT-PCR reads with MiXCR, giving one entry per CDR3 protein. The sample holds 630,000 or so distinct CDR3 sequences; about 15% are singletons and the top ten take roughly 12%. A word on this clonotype: Its antigen is not identified.

Points from the study as a whole: Every seasonal influenza vaccination brings in few new T cells, the authors suggested.

This sample comprised PBMCs from blood, obtained less than 13 days after vaccination. V gene TRBV3-1 combines with J gene TRBJ2-1, with 9 bases identical to TRBD2. The TCR sequence derives from a middle-aged man who received an inactivated influenza vaccine. CDR3 amino acids: CASSPTPGLASHEQFF. Here the CDR3 DNA reads TGTGCCAGCAGCCCGACGCCGGGACTAGCTTCCCATGAGCAGTTCTTC.